A selection of T cell receptor beta chains follows, all from one sample in a study of cytomegalovirus exposure and HLA in healthy donors. Generated by immunoSEQ multiplex PCR, the TCRdb table keeps only in-frame clones and is missing some. The data contain tens of thousands of clones, about 91% of them singletons. The specimen was PBMCs. The source of these receptors is a man between 18 and 29 years old in good health and CMV-seronegative. Both conserved end residues are part of each CDR3. A D gene is named only where the DNA matches it firmly. A clone size is listed for some rows: how often the clone was seen (once, few, many), or a class if it is expanded.

TRBV20-1	-	TRBJ2-1	11	-	TGCAGTGCTCACTTTTTAAATGAGCAGTTCTTC	CSAHFLNEQFF
TRBV28	TRBD1	TRBJ1-5	16	once	TGTGCCAGCAGACCCGGACAGGCGTTTAGCAATCAGCCCCAGCATTTT	CASRPGQAFSNQPQHF
TRBV9	TRBD2	TRBJ2-1	17	-	TGTGCCAGCAGCGTAGGGACTAGCGGGAGTCGGGGCAATGAGCAGTTCTTC	CASSVGTSGSRGNEQFF
TRBV6-6	-	TRBJ2-6	15	-	TGTGCCAGCAGCCCGACAGGTTCGGGGGCCAACGTCCTGACTTTC	CASSPTGSGANVLTF
TRBV6-1	TRBD1	TRBJ1-2	14	once	TGTGCCAGCAGTGCCAAGACAGGGACCTATGGCTACACCTTC	CASSAKTGTYGYTF
TRBV14	TRBD1	TRBJ2-3	16	-	TGTGCCAGCAGCCGGCATTACAGGGGTCTCACAGATACGCAGTATTTT	CASSRHYRGLTDTQYF
TRBV7-9	TRBD2	TRBJ2-7	15	-	TGTGCCAGCAGCTTAGCGCATGGGGGGGCCTACGAGCAGTACTTC	CASSLAHGGAYEQYF
TRBV7-3	-	TRBJ2-7	13	-	TGTGCCAGCAGCAGGGACTTCGCCTACGAGCAGTACTTC	CASSRDFAYEQYF
TRBV27	-	TRBJ1-5	15	-	TGTGCCAGCAGTTTATCGATTAGCCCCAATCAGCCCCAGCATTTT	CASSLSISPNQPQHF
TRBV6-5	-	TRBJ2-7	12	-	TGTGCCAGCAGTGACTACAGGGTCGAGCAGTACTTC	CASSDYRVEQYF
TRBV6-1	TRBD2	TRBJ2-1	20	-	TGTGCCAGCAGTGCTGGCACCGGGACTAGCGGGAGATATCCCTACAATGAGCAGTTCTTC	CASSAGTGTSGRYPYNEQFF
TRBV13	-	TRBJ2-2	15	-	TGTGCCAGCTTGGGCGGGGCGAAAGTCGCCGGGGAGCTGTTTTTT	CASLGGAKVAGELFF
TRBV2	-	TRBJ1-5	14	few	TGTGCCAGCACCGAAAGACAGCCCAATCAGCCCCAGCATTTT	CASTERQPNQPQHF
TRBV27	-	TRBJ2-7	16	-	TGTGCCAGCAGTTTATCGGGAGACATGGGCGCCCGGGGGCAGTACTTC	CASSLSGDMGARGQYF
TRBV7-8	TRBD1	TRBJ1-2	15	-	TGTGCCAGCAGCTTAAACGCAGGGGGATTTTATGGCTACACCTTC	CASSLNAGGFYGYTF
TRBV6-5	TRBD2	TRBJ2-3	16	-	TGTGCCAGCAGTTACTCGGGTAGCGGGATTACAGATACGCAGTATTTT	CASSYSGSGITDTQYF
TRBV7-3	-	TRBJ2-2	14	-	TGTGCCAGAGCGCCCGGGGCGAACACCGGGGAGCTGTTTTTT	CARAPGANTGELFF
TRBV13	-	TRBJ1-5	14	few	TGTGCCAGCAGCTTGGGCATTAGCAATCAGCCCCAGCATTTT	CASSLGISNQPQHF
TRBV7-3	-	TRBJ1-1	13	-	TGTGCCAGCAGCTTAACGACAGGAACCCCAGCTTTCTTT	CASSLTTGTPAFF
TRBV28	-	TRBJ1-2	13	-	TGTGCCAGCAGTCCCACGGACAGCAGGGGCTACACCTTC	CASSPTDSRGYTF
TRBV6-5	TRBD2	TRBJ2-7	15	-	TGTGCCACCTCTAGCGGGAGGGCCGCCTCCTACGAGCAGTACTTC	CATSSGRAASYEQYF
TRBV10-3	-	TRBJ2-1	11	-	TGTGCCATCAGTGAGGCGGTTGAGCAGTTCTTC	CAISEAVEQFF
TRBV27	TRBD1	TRBJ1-5	13	few	TGTGCCAGCAGTGGGACAGCCAATCAGCCCCAGCATTTT	CASSGTANQPQHF
TRBV9	-	TRBJ1-5	14	once	TGTGCCAGCAGCGCCCGATTCGAGGAGCAGCCCCAGCATTTT	CASSARFEEQPQHF
TRBV19	-	TRBJ2-1	15	-	TGTGCCAGTAGTAGAGGGAGCACCTCCTACAATGAGCAGTTCTTC	CASSRGSTSYNEQFF
TRBV5-1	TRBD2	TRBJ2-1	15	-	TGCGCCAGCAGCTCCCCCAGCGGGAGATCGGATGAGCAGTTCTTC	CASSSPSGRSDEQFF
TRBV7-9	-	TRBJ2-7	13	-	TGTGCCAGCAGCTCGGGTCTTACCTACGAGCAGTACTTC	CASSSGLTYEQYF
TRBV25-1	-	TRBJ2-1	14	-	TGTGCCAGCCCCCCCCGGGGAGACTACAATGAGCAGTTCTTC	CASPPRGDYNEQFF
TRBV11-2	TRBD2	TRBJ2-7	17	-	TGTGCCAGCAGCAAAGGAGGCGGGAGCGCCCCCCTCTACGAGCAGTACTTC	CASSKGGGSAPLYEQYF
TRBV12-5	-	TRBJ2-3	15	few	TGTGCTAGTGCCTTAGGCACAGGGAAGGCAGATACGCAGTATTTT	CASALGTGKADTQYF
TRBV28	TRBD2	TRBJ2-4	19	-	TGTGCCAGCAGTTCCGCGGGAGGGCTGGATGACTTGACCAAAAACATTCAGTACTTC	CASSSAGGLDDLTKNIQYF
TRBV28	-	TRBJ2-2	15	-	TGTGCCAGCATCTCCCGAGCTGTTTACACCGGGGAGCTGTTTTTT	CASISRAVYTGELFF
TRBV10-3	TRBD1	TRBJ2-5	14	-	TGTGCCATCAGTAAACCGGGACAGGGGGAAACCCAGTACTTC	CAISKPGQGETQYF
TRBV29-1	TRBD2	TRBJ2-5	15	few	TGCAGCGCCCTCGGCGTCCTAGCGGGACCAGAGACCCAGTACTTC	CSALGVLAGPETQYF
TRBV4-1	TRBD2	TRBJ2-1	15	-	TGCGCCAGCAGCCCCCCGGGACTAGTGGTGAATGAGCAGTTCTTC	CASSPPGLVVNEQFF
TRBV28	-	TRBJ2-7	14	-	TGTGCCAGCAGTCCCCAGACTAGTTTGGACGAGCAGTACTTC	CASSPQTSLDEQYF
TRBV4-3	-	TRBJ2-1	14	-	TGCGCCAGCAGCCAAGATTGGGAGGTTCGAGTTCAGTTCTTC	CASSQDWEVRVQFF
TRBV5-6	-	TRBJ2-3	15	-	TGTGCCAGCAGCTTGGCGGGGGTTAGCACAGATACGCAGTATTTT	CASSLAGVSTDTQYF
TRBV30	-	TRBJ1-1	10	-	TGTGCCTGGAGTGGAGTCGAAGCTTTCTTT	CAWSGVEAFF
TRBV7-9	TRBD1	TRBJ2-7	16	-	TGTGCCAGCAGCTTATACCTGACAGGGAGATACTACGAGCAGTACTTC	CASSLYLTGRYYEQYF
TRBV15	TRBD2	TRBJ2-1	17	-	TGTGCCACCAGCAGACAACTGAGCGGGGGAACCTACAATGAGCAGTTCTTC	CATSRQLSGGTYNEQFF